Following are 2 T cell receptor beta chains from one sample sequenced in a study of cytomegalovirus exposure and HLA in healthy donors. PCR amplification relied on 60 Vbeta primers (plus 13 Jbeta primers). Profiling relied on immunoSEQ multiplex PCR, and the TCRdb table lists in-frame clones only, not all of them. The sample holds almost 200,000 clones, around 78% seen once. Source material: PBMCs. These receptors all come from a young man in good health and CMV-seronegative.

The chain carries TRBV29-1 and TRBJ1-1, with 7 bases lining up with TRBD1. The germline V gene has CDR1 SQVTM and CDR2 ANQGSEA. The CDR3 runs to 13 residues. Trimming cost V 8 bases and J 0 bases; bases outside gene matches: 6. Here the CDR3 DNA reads TGCAGCTGCCGCGGGACAGTGAACACTGAAGCTTTCTTT. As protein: CSCRGTVNTEAFF. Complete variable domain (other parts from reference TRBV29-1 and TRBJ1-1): SAVISQKPSRDICQRGTSLTIQCQVDSQVTMMFWYRQQPGQSLTLIATANQGSEATYESGFVIDKFPISRPNLTFSTLTVSNMSPEDSSIYLCSCRGTVNTEAFFGQGTRLTVV.

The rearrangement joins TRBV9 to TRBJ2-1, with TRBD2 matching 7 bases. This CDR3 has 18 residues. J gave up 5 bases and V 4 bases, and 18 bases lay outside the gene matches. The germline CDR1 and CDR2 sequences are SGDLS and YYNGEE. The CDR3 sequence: CASSPYFSASGINNEQFF. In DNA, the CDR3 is TGTGCCAGCAGCCCCTACTTTAGTGCGAGCGGGATAAACAATGAGCAGTTCTTC.